The 32 T cell receptor beta chains below come from one sample, sequenced in a study of vaccination and CD4 T cells after COVID-19. Scientists ran DNA taken from cultured CD4+ T cells through the Oncomine TCR Beta short-read assay for sequencing. MiXCR was run by TCRdb on the PCR reads, yielding one entry per CDR3 protein. The sample includes 9,400 or so distinct CDR3 sequences, 45% to 55% of them seen just once. Specified treatment: approximately nine-day PBMC culture with coronavirus spike peptide pools or control peptides (ViraFEST assay). The antigens for these receptors are not known. Sequencing input: CD4+ T cells from blood, cultured in vitro. The source of these receptors is a human donor who had recovered from COVID-19.

The chain recombines TRBV20-1 with TRBJ2-1, with TRBD2 matching over 11 bases. This CDR3 contains 16 residues. CDR1 DFQATT and CDR2 SNEGSKA come from the germline V gene (reference sequence). V shed 0 bases, J shed 3 bases, and the junction held 4 bases outside the gene matches. The CDR3 spells CSARDTSGGHYNEQFF. CDR3 DNA: TGCAGTGCTAGAGATACTAGCGGGGGACACTACAATGAGCAGTTCTTC.

This chain connects TRBV24-1 to TRBJ2-5; D is unresolved. This CDR3 region has 13 residues. Germline V gene sequence: CDR1 KGHDR, CDR2 SFDVKD. Trimming took off 3 bases at V and 5 bases at J, with 9 bases between the two ends. The CDR3 sequence: CATSDPPGETQYF. The CDR3 nucleotides read TGTGCCACCAGTGATCCCCCCGGGGAGACCCAGTACTTC.

This rearrangement joins TRBV20-1 to TRBJ2-5, with 8 positions matching TRBD2. The trim removed 0 bases at V and 0 bases at J, leaving 6 bases unmatched. This CDR3 has 16 residues. CDR1 and CDR2 (germline): DFQATT, SNEGSKA (reference sequence). CDR3 nucleotides: TGCAGTGCTAGAGATTATAGCGGGGCAGACCAAGAGACCCAGTACTTC. Its translation: CSARDYSGADQETQYF.

This clonotype came up a few times. The chain is built from TRBV18 and TRBJ1-1; D unclear. The CDR3 covers 13 residues. CDR1 is KGHSH, CDR2 LQKENI, per germline. V was pared by 3 bases and J by 8 bases, with 13 bases between. As DNA, the CDR3 is TGTGCCAGCTCACCGGCTTCTACCGACGAAGCTTTCTTT. As protein: CASSPASTDEAFF.

The chain combines TRBV27 with TRBJ1-1; possibly TRBD1 for D (5 bases). There are 13 residues in the CDR3. In germline, CDR1 is MNHEY, CDR2 SMNVEV (reference sequence). Trimming shortened V by 6 bases and J by 0 bases, and 8 bases separated the two germline ends. The CDR3, as DNA: TGTGCCAGCAGCCTGACAGTGAACACTGAAGCTTTCTTT. Its protein is CASSLTVNTEAFF.

This clonotype was seen only a few times. The chain employs TRBV6-5 and TRBJ2-7; D is unresolved. Between the trimmed V and J ends, which lost 0 bases and 3 bases, there was a span of 15 bases. The germline V gene has CDR1 MNHEY and CDR2 SVGAGI. This CDR3 comprises 16 residues. The chain's CDR3 is CASSYSRPNQGYEQYF. As DNA, the CDR3 is TGTGCCAGCAGTTACTCGCGTCCCAACCAAGGCTACGAGCAGTACTTC.

The V gene is TRBV7-2, the J gene TRBJ2-2; D is possibly TRBD1 or TRBD2 (5 bases each). Germline V gene lookup returns CDR1 SGHTA and CDR2 FQGNSA. Between the trimmed V and J ends, which lost 8 bases and 2 bases, there was a span of 9 bases. This CDR3 contains 13 residues. Here the CDR3 reads CASGGRNTGELFF. CDR3 coding DNA: TGTGCCAGCGGGGGACGTAACACCGGGGAGCTGTTTTTT. Full variable domain (rest looked up from reference TRBV7-2 and TRBJ2-2): GAGVSQSPSNKVTEKGKDVELRCDPISGHTALYWYRQSLGQGLEFLIYFQGNSAPDKSGLPSDRFSAERTGGSVSTLTIQRTQQEDSAVYLCASGGRNTGELFFGEGSRLTVL.

In its sample, this clonotype was seen a few times. The rearrangement links TRBV6-5 to TRBJ1-1, with no clear D. Germline loops: CDR1 MNHEY, CDR2 SVGAGI. The CDR3 runs 14 residues. Trimming left V 2 bases short and J 4 bases short, with 11 bases between. CDR3 nucleotide sequence: TGTGCCAGCAGTTACCCAGAGGTTGGCACTGAAGCTTTCTTT. Translation gives CASSYPEVGTEAFF.

This chain uses TRBV5-1 with TRBJ2-1; 10 bases match TRBD2. V was clipped by 6 bases and J by 2 bases; unmatched bases: 5. The CDR3 spans 15 residues. Germline values: CDR1 SGHRS, CDR2 YFSETQ. CDR3: CASTPTSGAYNEQFF. CDR3 nucleotide sequence: TGCGCCAGCACCCCAACTAGCGGGGCCTACAATGAGCAGTTCTTC.

V gene TRBV3-1 combines with J gene TRBJ2-5; the D gene could be TRBD1 or TRBD2 (5 bases each). The CDR3 consists of 13 residues. CDR1 is LGHDT and CDR2 is YNNKEL in the germline V gene (reference sequence). V lost 4 bases and J lost 5, with 11 bases in between. CDR3 loop: CASSRGAQETQYF. Written as DNA, the CDR3 is TGTGCCAGCAGCCGAGGGGCCCAGGAGACCCAGTACTTC.

Here the CDR3 reads CSVPRRAGGSYNEQFF. The DNA for the CDR3 is TGCAGTGTCCCTAGGAGGGCGGGGGGCTCCTACAATGAGCAGTTCTTC. This chain links TRBV20-1 with TRBJ2-1, with TRBD2 identical over 8 bases. The trim removed 7 bases at V and 0 bases at J, leaving 11 bases unmatched. CDR3 length: 16 residues. Per the germline V gene, CDR1 is DFQATT and CDR2 is SNEGSKA (reference sequence).

This clonotype was seen a handful of times. V and J are TRBV6-5 and TRBJ2-2, with D uncertain. This CDR3 is 15 amino acids long. Germline V CDR1 and CDR2: MNHEY, SVGAGI. The V end was cut by 6 bases, the J end by 1 base, with 12 bases between. The CDR3 spells CASSYDTLNTGELFF. The CDR3 DNA sequence: TGTGCCAGCAGCTACGACACCTTGAACACCGGGGAGCTGTTTTTT.

This chain connects TRBV11-3 to TRBJ2-2, with 8 nucleotides matching TRBD1. CDR3 length equals 13 residues. V shed 8 bases and J 5 bases; nucleotides not matched to a gene: 4. Per the germline V gene, CDR1 is SGHNT and CDR2 is YENEEA. DNA of the CDR3: TGTGCCAGCGGAGACAGGGGAACCGGGGAGCTGTTTTTT. This sequence encodes CASGDRGTGELFF.

The chain links TRBV2 to TRBJ1-1; tentatively, D is TRBD1 (5 bases). The CDR3 has 12 residues. Trimming removed 2 bases at V and 9 bases at J, with 10 bases between. The germline gives CDR1 SNHLY, CDR2 FYNNEI. The CDR3 bases are TGTGCCAGCAGTGAAACTAGGGACCAAGCTTTCTTT. It encodes CASSETRDQAFF.

This clonotype has only a few counts. The rearrangement links TRBV6-1 to TRBJ2-5; a possible D gene is TRBD2 (6 bases). V was clipped by 7 bases and J by 4 bases, with 16 bases between them. The CDR3 has 14 amino acids. Germline CDR1 MNHNS, CDR2 SASEGT. This chain's CDR3 is CASTVTMGGETQYF. CDR3 sequence (DNA): TGTGCCAGCACAGTTACTATGGGGGGAGAGACCCAGTACTTC.

This clonotype was observed a single time. This may stem from a read error, because a much larger clone lies one nucleotide away. V usage is TRBV6-1 and J usage is TRBJ1-1; the D is unclear. This CDR3 is 15 amino acids long. V lost 7 bases, J lost 1 base, and 16 bases lay in between. CDR1 and CDR2 from the germline V gene are MNHNS and SASEGT. CDR3 residues: CASNPVRVGNTEAFF. The CDR3 DNA is TGTGCCAGCAATCCGGTTCGGGTCGGGAACACTGAAGCTTTCTTT.

The rearrangement joins TRBV5-4 to TRBJ2-3; a possible D gene is TRBD2 (7 bases). CDR1 and CDR2 from the germline V gene are SGHNT and YYREEE (reference sequence). V was trimmed by 3 bases and J by 6 bases, leaving 26 bases between them. CDR3 length: 18 residues. CDR3 in DNA: TGTGCCAGCAGCTGGGGGGGCGGCGGACCCTCGAGGGGGGATACGCAGTATTTT. Its translation: CASSWGGGGPSRGDTQYF.

This clonotype was seen only a few times. The gene calls are TRBV4-1 and TRBJ1-2, with unresolved D. Germline CDR1 MGHRA, CDR2 YSYEKL. The CDR3 sequence is 17 residues long. Trimming took off 4 bases at V and 5 bases at J, with 23 bases between the two ends. Written as DNA, the CDR3 is TGCGCCAGCAGCCTCTTCGAATGGGTAGTCGGGCCTTATGGCTACACCTTC. Its translation is CASSLFEWVVGPYGYTF.

This chain links TRBV20-1 with TRBJ1-1; 7 bases map to TRBD1. This CDR3 contains 15 residues. J lost 3 bases, V lost 4 bases, and 11 bases had no gene match. From germline, CDR1 is DFQATT and CDR2 SNEGSKA (reference sequence). The CDR3 sequence is CSATEQGPRDTEAFF. The CDR3 DNA reads as TGCAGTGCTACAGAACAGGGGCCAAGGGACACTGAAGCTTTCTTT.

The V and J genes are TRBV4-1 and TRBJ1-2, with D unclear. The CDR3 covers 11 residues. The V and J ends lost 1 base and 6 bases respectively, with 3 bases between them. Germline values: CDR1 MGHRA, CDR2 YSYEKL. CDR3 loop: CASSQGDGYTF. The CDR3 DNA reads TGCGCCAGCAGCCAAGGAGATGGCTACACCTTC.

Points on this clonotype: Sequence at one end of the junction differs from germline and may be a read error. This rearrangement joins TRBV24-1 to TRBJ2-5; D ambiguous. Germline V CDR1 and CDR2: KGHDR, SFDVKD. The CDR3 is made up of 16 amino acids. In DNA, the CDR3 is TGTGCCACCAGTGATAGTCAGGCTAGATGGTTAGAGGCCCAGTACTTC. Translation gives CATSDSQARWLEAQYF.

The chain carries TRBV12-3 or TRBV12-4 and TRBJ2-7; D is tentatively TRBD1 or TRBD2 (5 bases each). Trimming pared 2 bases from V and 5 bases from J, leaving 16 bases between. The CDR3 has 15 residues. CDR3 bases: TGTGCCAGCAGTTTACATCGAACCGTGGGGGACGAGCAGTACTTC. This translates into CASSLHRTVGDEQYF.

This sequence joins TRBV10-2 and TRBJ2-7, with a possible D match to TRBD1 (6 bases). Per the germline V gene, CDR1 is WSHSY and CDR2 is SAAADI. This CDR3 has 13 amino acids. Trimming pared 6 bases from V and 5 bases from J, leaving 14 bases between. CDR3 sequence (DNA): TGCGCCAGCAGCAATCAGGGGAACCACGAGCAGTACTTC. It yields the protein CASSNQGNHEQYF.

In this sample, this clonotype turned up once. The rearrangement links TRBV29-1 to TRBJ2-5; possibly TRBD1 for D (5 bases). The CDR3 has 13 residues. V lost 2 bases and J lost 2, with 9 bases in between. Per the germline V gene, CDR1 is SQVTM and CDR2 is ANQGSEA. CDR3 DNA sequence: TGCAGCGTTGAATCGTACAGGCAAGAGACCCAGTACTTC. Translating it yields CSVESYRQETQYF.

This chain joins TRBV5-8 and TRBJ1-5, with D perhaps matching TRBD1 (6 bases). The ends were cut back, 6 bases at V and 1 base at J, with 17 bases in the middle. Per germline, CDR1 SGHTS and CDR2 YDEGEE. The CDR3 is 16 residues long. CDR3 loop: CASNPMGGGSNQPQHF. CDR3 coding DNA: TGTGCCAGCAACCCGATGGGAGGGGGAAGCAATCAGCCCCAGCATTTT. Complete variable domain (other parts from reference TRBV5-8 and TRBJ1-5): EAGVTQSPTHLIKTRGQQATLRCSPISGHTSVYWYQQALGLGLQFLLWYDEGEERNRGNFPPRFSGRQFPNYSSELNVNALELEDSALYLCASNPMGGGSNQPQHFGDGTRLSIL.

The V gene is TRBV7-8, the J gene TRBJ2-2; the match to TRBD1 covers 8 bases. The CDR3 is 15 residues long. Germline CDR1 is SGHVS and CDR2 is FQNEAQ. J gave up 7 bases and V 6 bases, and 10 bases lay outside the gene matches. CDR3 protein: CASSRTGNGNGELFF. The CDR3 nucleotides read TGTGCCAGCAGTAGGACAGGGAATGGTAACGGGGAGCTGTTTTTT.

The J gene is TRBJ1-3, the V gene TRBV6-5, with no clear D. This CDR3 has 13 residues. V shed 0 bases and J shed 8 bases, with 8 bases lying between them. From germline, CDR1 is MNHEY and CDR2 SVGAGI. The CDR3 loop is CASSYSSGYTIYF. The CDR3 coding sequence is TGTGCCAGCAGTTACTCCAGTGGTTACACCATATATTTT.

This clonotype was observed a handful of times. This chain uses TRBV18 with TRBJ1-1; TRBD1 aligns across 8 bases. Trimming removed 1 base from V and 6 bases from J; junction bases left unmatched: 16. The CDR3 is made up of 18 amino acids. The germline CDR1 and CDR2 sequences are KGHSH and LQKENI. Here the CDR3 reads CASSPQTGARGRDAEAFF. The CDR3, as DNA: TGTGCCAGCTCACCACAGACAGGGGCTCGGGGACGGGACGCTGAAGCTTTCTTT.

V usage is TRBV2 and J usage is TRBJ1-2; D not certain. V lost 2 bases, J lost 4 bases, and 17 bases lay in between. The CDR3 is 16 residues long. CDR1 is SNHLY and CDR2 is FYNNEI in the germline V gene. CDR3 amino acids: CASSETRQPVGYGYTF. In DNA form, the CDR3 reads TGTGCCAGCAGTGAAACTAGACAACCCGTGGGCTATGGCTACACCTTC.

The gene calls are TRBV24-1 and TRBJ2-6; 10 nucleotides align to TRBD1. The CDR3 is 17 residues long. Germline CDR1 and CDR2: KGHDR and SFDVKD. V lost 5 bases, J lost 0 bases, and 3 bases stayed unmatched. The CDR3 sequence is CATSGGQGSSGANVLTF. The CDR3 region has the DNA TGTGCCACCAGTGGGGGACAGGGGAGCTCTGGGGCCAACGTCCTGACTTTC.

Judged by abundance, this clonotype is medium-sized (0.01 to 0.1%). The chain carries TRBV7-6 and TRBJ1-2; the match to TRBD1 covers 9 bases. Germline V gene data show CDR1 as SGHVS and CDR2 as FNYEAQ. This CDR3 region has 13 residues. V was clipped by 5 bases and J by 6 bases; unmatched bases: 4. The CDR3 loop is CASSPGQGNGYTF. For the CDR3, the DNA is TGTGCCAGCAGCCCCGGACAGGGGAATGGCTACACCTTC.

This chain uses TRBV2 with TRBJ2-5; D call uncertain. This CDR3 has 13 residues. Deletions cut 11 bases from V and 4 bases from J, with 17 bases between. Germline V gene sequence: CDR1 SNHLY, CDR2 FYNNEI. CDR3 nucleotides: TGTGCCCGAAAGTCGCCACTCGGAGAGACCCAGTACTTC. It is translated as CARKSPLGETQYF.